This TCR beta chain was identified in a study of blood T cell repertoires in COVID-19. The wider study: T cells, B-cell-depleted T cells, or PBMCs provided the cDNA or gDNA that served as material.

Measured with immunoSEQ multiplex PCR; TCRdb has only the in-frame clones, and not every one. The repertoire consists of 65,000 or so clones, with about nine tenths occurring once and the leading ten covering about 9.5%. CDR3 length equals 15 residues. V shed 0 bases, J shed 2 bases, and the junction held 2 bases outside the gene matches. Germline values: CDR1 LGHDT, CDR2 YNNKEL (reference sequence). Material: peripheral blood. J is TRBJ2-7 and V is TRBV3-1 (or the pseudogene TRBV3-2), with 9 nucleotides matching TRBD1. The source is a human donor with acute or convalescent COVID-19. The donor label of this sample is uncertain. The CDR3 loop is CASSQEGTGTYEQYF. In DNA, the CDR3 is TGTGCCAGCAGCCAAGAGGGGACAGGGACCTACGAGCAGTACTTC.